The sequence of this T cell receptor beta chain was determined in a study of T cell responses to AZD1222 COVID-19 vaccine (dated by TCRdb to about 2021). General notes on the study: AZD1222 recipients with second doses at about 4 weeks or about 12 weeks were pooled, because spike-specific TCR depth and breadth did not differ between schedules. A total of about 240 trial participants underwent TCR sequencing, of whom some 210 received two doses of AZD1222 and some 26 received two doses of the MenACWY control vaccine. Trial participants were enrolled by age into subgroups of 18-55, 56-69 and 70-plus years, and around 140, 26 and 57 TCR-sequenced participants, respectively, were included in these subgroups.

What the time point label conveys for this sample: baseline before first vaccination. Vaccinee samples came from UK trials COV001 and COV002, including a single-blind randomized controlled phase 2/3 trial of AZD1222 (ChAdOx1 nCoV-19) in healthy adults. For TCRbeta chain sequencing, PBMC samples were collected from trial participants at day 0 and at day 28 after the second dose. Including the terminal cysteine and phenylalanine, the CDR3 comprises 13 residues. Solely the CDR3 DNA is kept, with 39 bases framed from the first base. For this chain, trimming is 6 bases at the V end and 4 bases at the J end, and the number of junction bases without a gene match is 3. The germline V gene yields SQVTM for CDR1 and ANQGSEA for CDR2. The CDR3 regions of human TCRbeta chains were subjected to immunosequencing. The authors processed their data as follows. TCRs in the repertoires were matched against a reference library of SARS-CoV-2-specific TCRs that had been generated with the MIRA antigen-specificity platform. Breadth meant the fraction of unique TCRs that were SARS-CoV-2-associated, whereas depth meant the fraction of total T cells that were SARS-CoV-2-associated. Using the MIRA data, every spike-specific TCR was mapped to the spike region that the TCR reacted to and assigned to either a CD4 or a CD8 class. Log10-transformed breadth and depth values were compared by one-way ANOVA with Sidak's multiple comparisons tests. Not all clones reach the TCRdb copy of this immuneACCESS table, which keeps in-frame sequences only. Checked studies attribute under half of the gap to unresolved V genes and leave the rest unexplained. From that table come the V and J calls and clone size; the DNA was used to work out D and trimming. The sample table shows about 130,000 clones, and about 92% are seen once. The ten largest clonotypes hold approximately 2% of the sample.

General study outcomes and caveats: Participants were mostly white British and included more females than males, and it was suggested by the authors that clonal diversity may have been underestimated. Conclusions about previously exposed vaccinees are limited, since just five to seven AZD1222 recipients were seropositive for SARS-CoV-2 at baseline. Because no day 14 peak-response samples were available, repertoires were characterized only after the peak T cell response. Reportedly, almost half of the unique spike-specific TCRs recognized epitopes lying outside the regions that are mutated in the B.1.351 and B.1.1.7 variants. In the small 56-69-year group, the increase in depth fell short of significance, most likely because of low power. After two AZD1222 doses, spike-specific TCR breadth and depth were significantly higher than at day 0 and than in MenACWY recipients. CD4 TCRs associated with the vaccine covered the entire spike protein, and the dominant responses were in regions 160-218 and 743-854.

A note on this clone: Its antigen remains unidentified. Base qualities were left out, and no much larger clone turns up one base away.

The source was peripheral blood, collected on day 0 of AZD1222 vaccination. The chain is encoded by TRBV29-1 joined to TRBJ1-4, with 9 central nucleotides matching TRBD1. The receptor was isolated from an adult in good health. The CDR3 region has the sequence CSVPGQGNEKLFF. At the DNA level, the sequence is TGCAGCGTCCCGGGACAGGGTAATGAAAAACTGTTTTTT.